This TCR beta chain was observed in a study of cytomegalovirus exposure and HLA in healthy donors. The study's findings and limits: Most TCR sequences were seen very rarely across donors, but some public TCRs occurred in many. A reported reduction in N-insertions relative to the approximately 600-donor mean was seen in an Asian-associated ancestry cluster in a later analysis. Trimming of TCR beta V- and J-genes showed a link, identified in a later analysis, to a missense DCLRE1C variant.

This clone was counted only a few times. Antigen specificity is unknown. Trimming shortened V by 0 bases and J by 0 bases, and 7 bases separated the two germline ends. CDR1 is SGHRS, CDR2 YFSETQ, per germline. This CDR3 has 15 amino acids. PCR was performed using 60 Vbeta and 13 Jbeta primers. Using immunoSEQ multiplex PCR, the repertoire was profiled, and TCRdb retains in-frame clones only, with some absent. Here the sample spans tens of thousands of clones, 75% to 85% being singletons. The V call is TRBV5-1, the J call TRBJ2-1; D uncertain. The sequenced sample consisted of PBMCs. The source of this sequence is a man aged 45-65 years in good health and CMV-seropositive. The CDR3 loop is CASSLDSSSYNEQFF. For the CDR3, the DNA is TGCGCCAGCAGCTTGGACAGCAGCTCCTACAATGAGCAGTTCTTC.